The 14 T cell receptor beta chains reported below all come from one sample, sequenced in a study of CD8 T cells in Susac syndrome. Random hexamers were used to reverse transcribe about 0.5 to 1 ug of RNA. TCRdb re-called the immunoSEQ multiplex PCR reads with MiXCR, one entry per CDR3 protein. This table holds hundreds of thousands of distinct CDR3 sequences, about 82% found once. Sequencing was done on a sample of CD8+ T cells from PBMCs. The source is a human donor with multiple sclerosis.

The V gene is TRBV30, the J gene TRBJ2-1; D might be TRBD1 or TRBD2, each matching 5 bases. Trimming left V 3 bases short and J 7 bases short, with 16 bases between. The CDR3 totals 14 residues. Germline assignment: CDR1 GTSNPN and CDR2 SVGIG (reference sequence). CDR3: CAWRDLGERNEQFF. CDR3 nucleotides: TGTGCCTGGAGGGACCTGGGGGAGAGGAATGAGCAGTTCTTC. Using reference TRBV30 and TRBJ2-1 for the parts outside the CDR3, the full variable domain is SQTIHQWPATLVQPVGSPLSLECTVEGTSNPNLYWYRQAAGRGLQLLFYSVGIGQISSEVPQNLSASRPQDRQFILSSKKLLLSDSGFYLCAWRDLGERNEQFFGPGTRLTVL.

The V gene is TRBV30, the J gene TRBJ2-7, with 10 bases matching TRBD2. Germline assignment: CDR1 GTSNPN and CDR2 SVGIG (reference sequence). This CDR3 has 14 residues. V lost 5 bases and J lost 3; bases outside the gene matches: 7. DNA of the CDR3: TGTGCCTGGGGGGAAGCTAGCGGGAGCTACGAGCAGTACTTC. This gives the protein CAWGEASGSYEQYF.

The rearrangement joins TRBV3-1 to TRBJ2-7, with D maybe TRBD1 (5 bases). The V end was cut by 2 bases, the J end by 0 bases, with 14 bases between. The CDR3 runs to 16 residues. Germline CDR1 is LGHDT and CDR2 is YNNKEL (reference sequence). CDR3 residues: CASSQLFGQGSYEQYF. CDR3 bases: TGTGCCAGCAGCCAACTTTTTGGTCAGGGCTCCTACGAGCAGTACTTC.

The chain employs TRBV27 and TRBJ2-1; possibly TRBD2 for D (6 bases). Trimming pared 2 bases from V and 0 bases from J, leaving 8 bases between. Per germline, CDR1 MNHEY and CDR2 SMNVEV (reference sequence). The CDR3 totals 15 residues. The CDR3: CASSLAGPSYNEQFF. The CDR3 coding sequence is TGTGCCAGCAGTTTAGCGGGACCCTCCTACAATGAGCAGTTCTTC.

The chain uses TRBV20-1 and TRBJ2-7; D not resolved. CDR1 DFQATT and CDR2 SNEGSKA come from the germline V gene (reference sequence). The CDR3 length is 15 residues. Trimming removed 3 bases at V and 0 bases at J, with 15 bases between. Here the CDR3 DNA reads TGCAGTGCTAGTAATTGGCAGAGAAGCTCCTACGAGCAGTACTTC. Its translation is CSASNWQRSSYEQYF.

The rearrangement links TRBV28 to TRBJ1-5; 8 bases line up with TRBD1. The CDR3 extends over 13 amino acids. The germline V gene encodes CDR1 MDHEN and CDR2 SYDVKM. Germline trimming cut 5 bases from V and 6 bases from J; bases unmatched to any gene: 3. The chain's CDR3 is CASSGQGSQPQHF. CDR3 DNA: TGTGCCAGCAGTGGACAGGGATCTCAGCCCCAGCATTTT.

The chain recombines TRBV27 with TRBJ1-2; no reliable D call. V lost 10 bases, J lost 4 bases, and 16 bases lay in between. The CDR3 sequence is 13 residues long. Germline V gene lookup returns CDR1 MNHEY and CDR2 SMNVEV (reference sequence). DNA of the CDR3: TGTGCCACAACCCCGGGCGGTTCCTATGGCTACACCTTC. This codes for CATTPGGSYGYTF.

V and J are TRBV23-1 and TRBJ2-1; the D call may be TRBD1 or TRBD2 (6 bases each). TRBV23-1 falls under the ORF class, with uncertain function. The CDR3 contains 11 residues. The CDR3 bases are TGCTATAGGGGGGAGCTCAATGAGCAGTTCTTC. Its translation is CYRGELNEQFF.

This clonotype came up once. This chain links TRBV6-2 or TRBV6-3 with TRBJ2-3, with TRBD2 matching 7 bases. The CDR3 consists of 16 residues. CDR1 and CDR2 (germline): MNHEY, SVGEGT. The J segment lost 4 bases and the V segment lost 5 bases, leaving 12 bases of the junction unmatched. CDR3 in DNA: TGTGCCAGCAGTGCCTACGGGGGGAGCGGCCCAGATACGCAGTATTTT. It specifies CASSAYGGSGPDTQYF.

This clonotype was counted a few times. The J gene is TRBJ2-7, the V gene TRBV7-6; a possible D gene is TRBD1 (6 bases). The germline V gene has CDR1 SGHVS and CDR2 FNYEAQ. Deletions cut 5 bases from V and 2 bases from J, with 19 bases between. This CDR3 has 16 amino acids. The CDR3 sequence is CASSPRGGIIAYEQYF. The CDR3 DNA reads TGTGCCAGCAGCCCTCGAGGGGGAATTATAGCCTACGAGCAGTACTTC.

This chain links TRBV5-1 with TRBJ2-2; 10 nucleotides align to TRBD1. With 3 bases clipped from V and 6 bases from J, the junction kept 5 bases outside the gene matches. This CDR3 spans 15 amino acids. Per the germline V gene, CDR1 is SGHRS and CDR2 is YFSETQ. DNA of the CDR3: TGCGCCAGCAGCTCCGGGACAGGGGTTTCCGGGGAGCTGTTTTTT. Its translation is CASSSGTGVSGELFF. Full variable domain (rest looked up from reference TRBV5-1 and TRBJ2-2): KAGVTQTPRYLIKTRGQQVTLSCSPISGHRSVSWYQQTPGQGLQFLFEYFSETQRNKGNFPGRFSGRQFSNSRSEMNVSTLELGDSALYLCASSSGTGVSGELFFGEGSRLTVL.

The rearrangement uses TRBV13 and TRBJ2-5; D is tentatively TRBD1 or TRBD2 (5 bases each). The germline V gene encodes CDR1 PRHDT and CDR2 FYEKMQ (reference sequence). The CDR3 contains 14 residues. Trimming took 5 bases from V and 5 from J, leaving 15 bases between them. CDR3 amino acids: CASSPNGGRETQYF. As DNA, the CDR3 is TGTGCCAGCAGCCCAAATGGGGGTAGGGAGACCCAGTACTTC.

The chain employs TRBV29-1 and TRBJ2-7; D not certain. The ends were cut back, 6 bases at V and 2 bases at J, with 8 bases in the middle. There are 11 residues in the CDR3. Germline values: CDR1 SQVTM, CDR2 ANQGSEA. The CDR3 sequence: CSVAFAYEQYF. DNA of the CDR3: TGCAGCGTAGCGTTCGCCTACGAGCAGTACTTC.

The chain employs TRBV28 and TRBJ1-4, with 8 bases aligning to TRBD1. This CDR3 has 16 amino acids. The V gene end was trimmed by 2 bases and the J gene end by 8 bases; junction bases not matched to a gene: 10. CDR1 and CDR2 from the germline V gene are MDHEN and SYDVKM. DNA for the CDR3: TGTGCCAGCAGTTTAAGTTGGGACAGGACAGGGGAAAAACTGTTTTTT. It is translated as CASSLSWDRTGEKLFF. The full variable domain, completed using reference TRBV28 and TRBJ1-4, is DVKVTQSSRYLVKRTGEKVFLECVQDMDHENMFWYRQDPGLGLRLIYFSYDVKMKEKGDIPEGYSVSREKKERFSLILESASTNQTSMYLCASSLSWDRTGEKLFFGSGTQLSVL.